These 28 T cell receptor beta chains came from one sample sequenced in a study of T cells in tuberculosis. Profiled with immunoSEQ multiplex PCR; TCRdb holds only in-frame clones, not every one. Of roughly 45,000 clones in the sample, approximately 94% were seen once. Sequencing was carried out using PBMCs. The receptors were gathered from a donor aged 10 to 29 with latent tuberculosis or without tuberculosis infection. Some clones in this sample may be carry-over from other donors' samples.

This clone was detected only once. The J gene is TRBJ1-3, the V gene TRBV6-1; TRBD1 agrees at 8 bases. Germline CDR1 is MNHNS and CDR2 is SASEGT. The CDR3 is made up of 15 amino acids. V shed 4 bases, J shed 3 bases, and the junction held 5 bases outside the gene matches. In DNA, the CDR3 is TGTGCCAGCAGTGTGCAGGGGGCGTTTGGAAACACCATATATTTT. Translated: CASSVQGAFGNTIYF.

The chain couples TRBV7-9 to TRBJ2-1; 8 bases agree with TRBD1. The CDR3 consists of 15 residues. Trimming removed 1 base from V and 7 bases from J; junction bases left unmatched: 6. Germline CDR1 SEHNR, CDR2 FQNEAQ (reference sequence). For the CDR3, the DNA is TGTGCCAGCAGCTTAGGGCAGGGGGCGGAGAATGAGCAGTTCTTC. Protein product: CASSLGQGAENEQFF.

This sequence joins TRBV4-2 and TRBJ1-1; perhaps TRBD1 as D (6 bases). The CDR3 length is 14 residues. Germline CDR1 LGHNA, CDR2 YNFKEQ. The V and J ends lost 5 bases and 8 bases respectively, with 18 bases between them. The CDR3 DNA reads TGTGCCAGCAGCTCGACGTCGGGGGGCCAAGAAGCTTTCTTT. This sequence encodes CASSSTSGGQEAFF.

The chain is built from TRBV27 and TRBJ1-2, with 8 nucleotides matching TRBD1. CDR3 length: 15 residues. The V segment lost 0 bases and the J segment 7 bases; nucleotides outside the gene matches: 7. Per germline, CDR1 MNHEY and CDR2 SMNVEV (reference sequence). CDR3 nucleotides: TGTGCCAGCAGTTTATCCATCGGGACAGGCGGTGGCTACACCTTC. Protein product: CASSLSIGTGGGYTF.

The chain combines TRBV11-3 with TRBJ2-1, with TRBD1 identical over 7 bases. Trimming removed 0 bases from V and 7 bases from J; junction bases left unmatched: 0. The CDR3 covers 13 residues. Germline V gene data show CDR1 as SGHNT and CDR2 as YENEEA. CDR3 residues: CASSLDRGNEQFF. The CDR3 DNA reads TGTGCCAGCAGCTTAGACAGGGGGAATGAGCAGTTCTTC.

The V gene is TRBV5-1, the J gene TRBJ2-7; tentative D call: TRBD2 (6 bases). The V end was cut by 4 bases, the J end by 3 bases, with 20 bases between. Germline V gene lookup returns CDR1 SGHRS and CDR2 YFSETQ. The CDR3 contains 16 residues. The CDR3: CASSGGINPPYYEQYF. CDR3 nucleotides: TGCGCCAGCAGCGGCGGGATTAACCCCCCCTACTACGAGCAGTACTTC. Together with reference TRBV5-1 and TRBJ2-7, the CDR3 gives the full variable domain: KAGVTQTPRYLIKTRGQQVTLSCSPISGHRSVSWYQQTPGQGLQFLFEYFSETQRNKGNFPGRFSGRQFSNSRSEMNVSTLELGDSALYLCASSGGINPPYYEQYFGPGTRLTVT.

This chain joins TRBV11-2 and TRBJ2-7, with D maybe TRBD1 (5 bases). The germline gives CDR1 SGHAT, CDR2 FQNNGV. This CDR3 spans 15 amino acids. V shed 1 base and J shed 2 bases, with 12 bases lying between them. The CDR3 loop is CASSLGLTVTYEQYF. The CDR3 nucleotides read TGTGCCAGCAGCTTAGGGTTGACAGTAACCTACGAGCAGTACTTC.

The chain is built from TRBV4-2 and TRBJ1-1, with a weak D call TRBD1 (6 bases). V lost 0 bases to trimming and J lost 0 bases, with 8 bases between them. The CDR3 length is 15 residues. Looked up from germline, CDR1 is LGHNA and CDR2 is YNFKEQ. DNA of the CDR3: TGTGCCAGCAGCCAAGATTCAGGGGTGAACACTGAAGCTTTCTTT. Protein product: CASSQDSGVNTEAFF.

Written as DNA, the CDR3 is TGTGCCAGCAGTCAACCTGGGACTAGGAACACCGGGGAGCTGTTTTTT. As protein: CASSQPGTRNTGELFF. This chain links TRBV28 with TRBJ2-2, with TRBD2 identical over 8 bases. V was pared by 5 bases and J by 1 base, with 6 bases of the junction left unmatched. The CDR3 contains 16 residues. Per germline, CDR1 MDHEN and CDR2 SYDVKM.

The chain employs TRBV27 and TRBJ2-1; the match to TRBD2 covers 7 bases. Germline V gives CDR1 MNHEY, CDR2 SMNVEV (reference sequence). The CDR3 sequence is 15 residues long. V shed 2 bases and J 2 bases; nucleotides not matched to a gene: 3. The CDR3: CASSLTAGPYNEQFF. DNA of the CDR3: TGTGCCAGCAGTTTAACAGCGGGACCCTACAATGAGCAGTTCTTC.

The chain is built from TRBV5-6 and TRBJ1-3, with unresolved D. CDR3 length: 16 amino acids. V lost 3 bases to trimming and J lost 4 bases, with 17 bases between them. Germline CDR1 reads SGHDT; CDR2 reads YYEEEE. DNA for the CDR3: TGTGCCAGCAGCTCTAGGCTCATCTTAGCCGGAAACACCATATATTTT. Encoded protein: CASSSRLILAGNTIYF.

The count of this clone is one. The chain has TRBV29-1 and TRBJ2-5; 14 bases are a match to TRBD2. The germline V gene has CDR1 SQVTM and CDR2 ANQGSEA. The CDR3 consists of 16 residues. Trimming took 0 bases from V and 5 from J; bases not matched to a gene: 5. In DNA, the CDR3 is TGCAGCGTTGAAGATCGGACTAGCGGGAGGTTGGAGACCCAGTACTTC. Protein product: CSVEDRTSGRLETQYF.

This rearrangement joins TRBV7-2 to TRBJ2-7; TRBD1 matches at 10 bases. The CDR3 loop spans 16 amino acids. The V gene's germline CDR1 is SGHTA and CDR2 FQGNSA. Trimming cost V 5 bases and J 0 bases; bases outside gene matches: 7. The CDR3 sequence is CASSTWTGGISYEQYF. The CDR3, as DNA: TGTGCCAGCAGCACTTGGACAGGGGGGATCTCCTACGAGCAGTACTTC.

This chain joins TRBV5-1 and TRBJ1-4; 10 nucleotides line up with TRBD1. V lost 2 bases to trimming and J lost 5 bases; unmatched junction nucleotides: 6. This CDR3 spans 16 amino acids. Germline V lookup: CDR1 SGHRS, CDR2 YFSETQ. CDR3 DNA sequence: TGCGCCAGCAGCTTCGGCCCGGGACAGGGGAATGAAAAACTGTTTTTT. This gives the protein CASSFGPGQGNEKLFF.

The chain joins TRBV14 to TRBJ2-5, with a tentative D call TRBD2 (5 bases). The germline V gene has CDR1 SGHDN and CDR2 FVKESK. This CDR3 region has 16 residues. Trimming cost V 0 bases and J 0 bases, with 11 bases left between them. Here the CDR3 DNA reads TGTGCCAGCAGCCAAGAATTCGGGGAACACCAAGAGACCCAGTACTTC. Amino acids: CASSQEFGEHQETQYF.

The chain links TRBV4-1 to TRBJ2-5; 14 bases match TRBD2. V lost 4 bases and J lost 4; bases outside the gene matches: 17. The germline V gene has CDR1 MGHRA and CDR2 YSYEKL. There are 20 residues in the CDR3. The DNA for the CDR3 is TGCGCCAGCAGCCCCCCGGGACTAGCGGGAGCTATCTCGGCTTCAGAGACCCAGTACTTC. Its protein product is CASSPPGLAGAISASETQYF.

The chain recombines TRBV4-2 with TRBJ2-5; D gene ambiguous. Trimming took off 0 bases at V and 2 bases at J, with 10 bases between the two ends. Germline V lookup: CDR1 LGHNA, CDR2 YNFKEQ. The CDR3 contains 15 residues. This chain's CDR3 is CASSQDMGQQETQYF. CDR3 bases: TGTGCCAGCAGCCAAGATATGGGCCAACAAGAGACCCAGTACTTC.

This clone was recorded only once. This chain connects TRBV30 to TRBJ1-1, with TRBD1 as a possible D gene (5 bases). The CDR3 sequence is 13 residues long. Germline CDR1 is GTSNPN and CDR2 is SVGIG (reference sequence). V was trimmed by 3 bases and J by 5 bases, leaving 13 bases between them. CDR3 sequence: CAWSAGGDTEAFF. As DNA, the CDR3 is TGTGCCTGGAGCGCCGGAGGGGATACTGAAGCTTTCTTT.

The CDR3 DNA follows: TGTGCCAGCAGTTTCGGTGGGGGGTACGGACGAGGCACCGGGGAGCTGTTTTTT. It is translated as CASSFGGGYGRGTGELFF. The chain links TRBV27 to TRBJ2-2, with D possibly being TRBD2 (6 bases). The CDR3 consists of 18 residues. Per the germline V gene, CDR1 is MNHEY and CDR2 is SMNVEV (reference sequence). Trimming left V 3 bases short and J 4 bases short, with 21 bases between.

The CDR3 bases are TGTGCCAGCATCTCGTGGCCCACCATATATTTT. Its translation is CASISWPTIYF. V gene TRBV6-1 combines with J gene TRBJ1-3; D call uncertain. The CDR3 contains 11 residues. Looked up from germline, CDR1 is MNHNS and CDR2 is SASEGT. V lost 7 bases and J lost 9, with 10 bases in between.

This chain connects TRBV6-1 to TRBJ2-3, with D possibly being TRBD1 (5 bases). Trimming left V 6 bases short and J 0 bases short, with 10 bases between. The length of the CDR3 is 14 residues. Germline CDR1 and CDR2: MNHNS and SASEGT. The CDR3 nucleotides read TGTGCCAGCAGCGGACACCCTAGCACAGATACGCAGTATTTT. Residues: CASSGHPSTDTQYF.

The rearrangement uses TRBV4-3 and TRBJ2-7; the D gene is possibly TRBD2 (5 bases). Germline CDR1 LGHNA, CDR2 YSLEER. This CDR3 comprises 15 residues. V was shortened by 1 base and J by 1 base, with 11 bases between the two germline ends. DNA of the CDR3: TGCGCCAGCAGCCAAGTTCCTAGCAGTTCCTACGAGCAGTACTTC. This translates into CASSQVPSSSYEQYF.

This sequence joins TRBV28 and TRBJ2-1, with 7 bases matching TRBD2. Germline CDR1 and CDR2: MDHEN and SYDVKM. CDR3 length: 15 amino acids. V dropped 5 bases and J dropped 6; count of bases not matched to a gene: 10. The CDR3: CASSPTAGDINEQFF. CDR3 DNA sequence: TGTGCCAGCAGTCCCACCGCGGGAGATATCAATGAGCAGTTCTTC. Combining the CDR3 with reference TRBV28 and TRBJ2-1 gives the whole variable domain DVKVTQSSRYLVKRTGEKVFLECVQDMDHENMFWYRQDPGLGLRLIYFSYDVKMKEKGDIPEGYSVSREKKERFSLILESASTNQTSMYLCASSPTAGDINEQFFGPGTRLTVL.

The chain is built from TRBV9 and TRBJ2-1; D is uncertain. The CDR3 is 17 amino acids. CDR1 and CDR2 from the germline V gene are SGDLS and YYNGEE. Trimming shortened V by 1 base and J by 5 bases, and 19 bases separated the two germline ends. The CDR3 loop reads CASSVSYKREPDNEQFF. CDR3 nucleotide sequence: TGTGCCAGCAGCGTAAGTTACAAGCGAGAGCCCGACAATGAGCAGTTCTTC.

V and J are TRBV4-3 and TRBJ2-7; D is unclear. The length of the CDR3 is 15 residues. Germline V gene data show CDR1 as LGHNA and CDR2 as YSLEER. V gave up 0 bases and J gave up 2 bases, with 11 bases separating them. This CDR3 is CASSQEFRSTYEQYF. The DNA of the CDR3 is TGCGCCAGCAGCCAAGAGTTCAGGTCGACCTACGAGCAGTACTTC.

The chain recombines TRBV6-5 with TRBJ1-1; D not certain. CDR3 length equals 15 residues. With 0 bases removed from V and 0 bases from J, the gap between germline ends came to 8 bases. Looked up from germline, CDR1 is MNHEY and CDR2 is SVGAGI. CDR3 protein: CASSYSTLMNTEAFF. CDR3 bases: TGTGCCAGCAGTTACTCGACTCTGATGAACACTGAAGCTTTCTTT.

The genes are TRBV7-8 and TRBJ2-6; possibly TRBD2 for D (6 bases). CDR1 and CDR2 from the germline V gene are SGHVS and FQNEAQ. V lost 5 bases, J lost 4 bases, and 24 bases lay in between. This CDR3 comprises 19 residues. CDR3 residues: CASSVPGGVPGGGANVLTF. The CDR3, as DNA: TGTGCCAGCAGCGTACCCGGCGGGGTCCCCGGAGGGGGGGCCAACGTCCTGACTTTC.

CDR3 in amino acids: CASSLWTGKTYNEQFF. Written as DNA, the CDR3 is TGCGCCAGCAGCCTATGGACAGGGAAGACCTACAATGAGCAGTTCTTC. The chain joins TRBV5-1 to TRBJ2-1, with TRBD1 matching 8 bases. The V gene's germline CDR1 is SGHRS and CDR2 YFSETQ. J was trimmed by 2 bases and V by 4 bases; bases with no gene match: 8. CDR3 length: 16 residues.